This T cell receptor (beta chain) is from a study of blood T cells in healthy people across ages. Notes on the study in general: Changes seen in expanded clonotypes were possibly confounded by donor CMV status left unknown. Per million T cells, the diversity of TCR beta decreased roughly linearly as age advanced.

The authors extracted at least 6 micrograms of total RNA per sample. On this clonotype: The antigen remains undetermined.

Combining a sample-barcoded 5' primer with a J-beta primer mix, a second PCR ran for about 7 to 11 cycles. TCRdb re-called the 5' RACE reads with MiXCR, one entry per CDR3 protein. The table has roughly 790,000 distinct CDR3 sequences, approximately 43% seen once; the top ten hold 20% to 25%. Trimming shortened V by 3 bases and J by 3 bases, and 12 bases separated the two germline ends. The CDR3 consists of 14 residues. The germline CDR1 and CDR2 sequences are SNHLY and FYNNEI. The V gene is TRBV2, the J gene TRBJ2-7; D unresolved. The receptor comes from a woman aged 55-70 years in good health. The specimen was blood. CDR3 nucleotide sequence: TGTGCCAGCAGTGAGACGACATCCCTCTACGAGCAGTACTTC. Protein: CASSETTSLYEQYF.